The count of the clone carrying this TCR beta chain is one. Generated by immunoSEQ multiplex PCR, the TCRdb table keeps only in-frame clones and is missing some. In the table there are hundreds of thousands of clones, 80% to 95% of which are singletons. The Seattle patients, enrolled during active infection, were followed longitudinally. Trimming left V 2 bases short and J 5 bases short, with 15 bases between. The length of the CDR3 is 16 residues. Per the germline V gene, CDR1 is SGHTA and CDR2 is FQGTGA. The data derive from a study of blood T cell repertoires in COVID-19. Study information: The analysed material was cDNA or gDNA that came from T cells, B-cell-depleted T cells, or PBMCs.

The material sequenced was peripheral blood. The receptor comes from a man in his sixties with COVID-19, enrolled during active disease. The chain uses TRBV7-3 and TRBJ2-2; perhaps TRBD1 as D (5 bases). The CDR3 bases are TGTGCCAGCAGCTTACAAGGGGCCCGAGTAACCGGGGAGCTGTTTTTT. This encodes CASSLQGARVTGELFF.